The 21 T cell receptor beta chains listed next were all sequenced from one sample in a study of T cells in Graves' hyperthyroidism and ophthalmopathy. The investigators amplified TCR beta CDR3 regions from RNA transcripts. The TCR CDR3 first-round RT-PCR relied on the HTBI primer set. MiXCR, applied by TCRdb to the multiplex PCR reads, yields one record per CDR3 protein. The data hold around 690,000 distinct CDR3 sequences, with around 15% observed a single time. The sequencing input was blood. The receptors were sampled from a man aged 50-60 years with Graves' hyperthyroidism.

This clonotype has ten or more counts. The genes are TRBV7-2 and TRBJ2-3; the D call may be TRBD1 or TRBD2 (7 bases each). Deletions cut 3 bases from V and 2 bases from J, with 15 bases between. From germline, CDR1 is SGHTA and CDR2 FQGNSA. The CDR3 runs 16 residues. CDR3 loop: CASSFRGGSNTDTQYF. The CDR3, as DNA: TGTGCCAGCAGCTTCAGGGGGGGTAGTAACACAGATACGCAGTATTTT.

This clonotype was seen ten or more times. This chain joins TRBV28 and TRBJ2-7; 7 bases line up with TRBD1. Losses at the gene ends were 8 bases for V and 0 bases for J; bases not matched to a gene: 7. The CDR3 consists of 14 residues. CDR1 and CDR2 from the germline V gene are MDHEN and SYDVKM. The CDR3 here is CASLSGTASYEQYF. The DNA of the CDR3 is TGTGCCAGCCTCTCCGGGACAGCCTCCTACGAGCAGTACTTC.

This clonotype was picked up many times. The chain is built from TRBV7-8 and TRBJ1-3; D possibly corresponds to TRBD1 (5 bases). V was shortened by 1 base and J by 4 bases, with 11 bases between the two germline ends. Germline CDR1 is SGHVS and CDR2 is FQNEAQ. The CDR3 runs 15 residues. CDR3 DNA sequence: TGTGCCAGCAGCTTAGGACGCGGGGGAGGAAACACCATATATTTT. Its translation: CASSLGRGGGNTIYF. Complete variable domain (other parts from reference TRBV7-8 and TRBJ1-3): GAGVSQSPRYKVAKRGQDVALRCDPISGHVSLFWYQQALGQGPEFLTYFQNEAQLDKSGLPSDRFFAERPEGSVSTLKIQRTQQEDSAVYLCASSLGRGGGNTIYFGEGSWLTVV.

This chain joins TRBV20-1 and TRBJ2-5; 12 nucleotides align to TRBD2. CDR1 is DFQATT and CDR2 is SNEGSKA in the germline V gene (reference sequence). Trimming removed 0 bases from V and 13 bases from J; junction bases left unmatched: 9. The CDR3 length is 14 residues. CDR3: CSARELAGGNSLYF. The CDR3 DNA is TGCAGTGCTAGAGAACTAGCGGGAGGAAATTCCCTGTACTTC.

This clonotype was seen a handful of times. The chain couples TRBV10-3 to TRBJ2-7; D remains unclear. Germline V lookup: CDR1 ENHRY, CDR2 SYGVKD. V dropped 9 bases and J dropped 1 base, with 10 bases sitting between them. This CDR3 comprises 12 residues. Here the CDR3 reads CAISPQSYEQYF. The CDR3 region has the DNA TGTGCCATATCCCCCCAATCCTACGAGCAGTACTTC.

The chain recombines TRBV4-1 with TRBJ2-1, with TRBD2 matching 10 bases. Per the germline V gene, CDR1 is MGHRA and CDR2 is YSYEKL. The J segment lost 8 bases and the V segment lost 1 base, leaving 5 bases of the junction unmatched. This CDR3 contains 15 residues. The CDR3 loop is CASSQASGSGHEQFF. Written as DNA, the CDR3 is TGCGCCAGCAGCCAAGCTAGCGGGAGTGGACATGAGCAGTTCTTC.

The chain couples TRBV4-1 to TRBJ1-2, with 9 bases lining up with TRBD1. Losses at the gene ends were 0 bases for V and 4 bases for J; bases not matched to a gene: 6. Germline CDR1 is MGHRA and CDR2 is YSYEKL. The CDR3 length is 16 residues. The CDR3 reads CASSQDWTGASYGYTF. The CDR3 DNA follows: TGCGCCAGCAGCCAAGATTGGACAGGGGCGTCCTATGGCTACACCTTC.

The chain is built from TRBV7-3 and TRBJ2-5, with D perhaps given as TRBD1 or TRBD2 (6 bases each). The CDR3 runs to 15 residues. Germline loops: CDR1 SGHTA, CDR2 FQGTGA. The V gene lost 3 bases and the J gene lost 4 bases, with 15 bases spanning the gap. CDR3 in amino acids: CASSFVGGKGETQYF. DNA for the CDR3: TGTGCCAGCAGCTTTGTCGGGGGCAAGGGAGAGACCCAGTACTTC.

Only a few counts were recorded for this clonotype. The chain links TRBV19 to TRBJ2-3, with 7 positions matching TRBD1. The CDR3 extends over 18 amino acids. V dropped 6 bases and J dropped 0; count of bases not matched to a gene: 15. The germline CDR1 and CDR2 sequences are LNHDA and SQIVND (reference sequence). CDR3 coding DNA: TGTGCCAGTAGCAGATATGGCAGGGGGTCTTTTAGCACAGATACGCAGTATTTT. As protein: CASSRYGRGSFSTDTQYF.

This sequence joins TRBV4-1 and TRBJ1-2; D gene unclear. V was trimmed by 4 bases and J by 4 bases, leaving 16 bases between them. The CDR3 runs to 15 residues. Germline assignment: CDR1 MGHRA and CDR2 YSYEKL. CDR3 DNA: TGCGCCAGCAGCCCCCCCGGCAGGCCCAGCTATGGCTACACCTTC. This codes for CASSPPGRPSYGYTF.

The genes are TRBV20-1 and TRBJ1-2, with TRBD1 identical over 9 bases. This CDR3 has 18 residues. Germline loops: CDR1 DFQATT, CDR2 SNEGSKA (reference sequence). The ends lost 1 base at V and 0 bases at J; junction bases unmatched: 12. For the CDR3, the DNA is TGCAGTGCTAGAGGAGCGCCGGGACAGGGATTCTCTAACTATGGCTACACCTTC. Amino acid sequence: CSARGAPGQGFSNYGYTF.

This clonotype was picked up many times. This sequence joins TRBV7-8 and TRBJ1-1; tentative D call: TRBD1 (6 bases). CDR1 and CDR2 from the germline V gene are SGHVS and FQNEAQ. Between the trimmed V and J ends, which lost 5 bases and 4 bases, there was a span of 11 bases. The CDR3 has 13 amino acids. CDR3: CASSTGSLTEAFF. The CDR3 DNA reads TGTGCCAGCAGCACAGGGAGTCTCACTGAAGCTTTCTTT.

This clonotype was picked up a small number of times. The chain links TRBV7-2 to TRBJ2-2; TRBD2 is a possible D gene (5 bases). From germline, CDR1 is SGHTA and CDR2 FQGNSA. V lost 11 bases to trimming and J lost 7 bases, with 20 bases between them. This CDR3 spans 14 amino acids. The CDR3 is CAQPIGKGHGELFF. The CDR3 DNA sequence: TGTGCCCAGCCAATCGGGAAGGGTCACGGGGAGCTGTTTTTT.

The chain has TRBV9 and TRBJ2-3; 8 nucleotides match TRBD2. Germline CDR1 SGDLS, CDR2 YYNGEE. The CDR3 has 17 residues. With 1 base clipped from V and 2 bases from J, the junction kept 9 bases outside the gene matches. CDR3 region: CASSVMDSGTFTDTQYF. The CDR3 nucleotides read TGTGCCAGCAGCGTAATGGATAGCGGGACCTTCACAGATACGCAGTATTTT.

Ten or more counts support this clonotype. The gene calls are TRBV7-9 and TRBJ2-3, with a possible D match to TRBD2 (6 bases). Per germline, CDR1 SEHNR and CDR2 FQNEAQ (reference sequence). Deletions cut 5 bases from V and 2 bases from J, with 17 bases between. The CDR3 is 16 amino acids. CDR3 DNA: TGTGCCAGCAGCCTACTAGCCCAGTCTGCCACAGATACGCAGTATTTT. Translated: CASSLLAQSATDTQYF.

A few counts support this clonotype. The chain carries TRBV20-1 and TRBJ1-1; D possibly corresponds to TRBD1 (5 bases). V was pared by 0 bases and J by 3 bases, with 14 bases between. This CDR3 spans 15 amino acids. Germline V gene data show CDR1 as DFQATT and CDR2 as SNEGSKA (reference sequence). In DNA form, the CDR3 reads TGCAGTGCTAGAGATCCCCAGGGCAGGTACACTGAAGCTTTCTTT. Residues: CSARDPQGRYTEAFF.

This clonotype occurred a few times. A single base separates this from a much larger clone, so it may be a read error. V and J are TRBV27 and TRBJ2-1, with 16 bases lining up with TRBD2. The CDR3 runs to 15 residues. Germline assignment: CDR1 MNHEY and CDR2 SMNVEV (reference sequence). The DNA for the CDR3 is TGTGCCAGCACCATCCGGGGACTAGCGGGAGGGGAGCAGTCCTTC. Protein product: CASTIRGLAGGEQSF.

At least ten counts were recorded for this clonotype. The rearrangement uses TRBV2 and TRBJ1-4; no firm D call. Germline V gene data show CDR1 as SNHLY and CDR2 as FYNNEI. The CDR3 covers 14 residues. V lost 6 bases to trimming and J lost 2 bases, with 10 bases between them. The DNA for the CDR3 is TGTGCCAGCAGAGATGGTTGGACTAATGAAAAACTGTTTTTT. This translates into CASRDGWTNEKLFF.

V and J are TRBV5-6 and TRBJ2-3; TRBD2 is a possible D gene (5 bases). V lost 1 base, J lost 5 bases, and 17 bases lay in between. The length of the CDR3 is 16 residues. Germline V CDR1 and CDR2: SGHDT, YYEEEE. The CDR3: CASSLKQGGRGDTQYF. The DNA of the CDR3 is TGTGCCAGCAGCTTGAAACAAGGAGGCCGGGGAGATACGCAGTATTTT.

A few counts support this clonotype. The chain links TRBV28 to TRBJ2-7; TRBD2 matches 7 bases. The germline V gene has CDR1 MDHEN and CDR2 SYDVKM. Trimming took 5 bases from V and 3 from J; bases not matched to a gene: 10. This CDR3 is built from 15 residues. This CDR3 reads CASSTEGVAGYEQYF. For the CDR3, the DNA is TGTGCCAGCAGTACCGAAGGGGTAGCGGGCTACGAGCAGTACTTC. The full variable domain, completed using reference TRBV28 and TRBJ2-7, is DVKVTQSSRYLVKRTGEKVFLECVQDMDHENMFWYRQDPGLGLRLIYFSYDVKMKEKGDIPEGYSVSREKKERFSLILESASTNQTSMYLCASSTEGVAGYEQYFGPGTRLTVT.

For this clonotype: A read error may explain this, as a much larger clone is one base away. The genes are TRBV6-2 or TRBV6-3 and TRBJ2-7; the match to TRBD1 covers 7 bases. J lost 4 bases, V lost 8 bases, and 8 bases had no gene match. The CDR3 consists of 13 residues. Germline assignment: CDR1 MNHEY and CDR2 SVGEGT. The CDR3 is CASGPGTAYEQYF. In DNA, the CDR3 is TGTGCCAGCGGCCCCGGGACAGCGTACGAGCAGTACTTC.